There are a few counts of the clone carrying this T cell receptor beta chain. The data are from a study of regulatory T cells in long-lasting Graves disease. Overall study context: Antithyroid drugs had been taken under 3 months by newly diagnosed Graves' patients.

Time point of the sample: newly diagnosed GD, antithyroid drugs for less than 3 months. RNA extracted from PBMCs served as the sequencing template. CDR3 length equals 16 residues. Trimming at V came to 6 bases and at J to 2 bases, leaving 6 bases not matched to a gene. Germline V gene sequence: CDR1 SNHLY, CDR2 FYNNEI. Sequencing libraries for TCR beta were prepared with iRepertoire HTBI primers and Arm-PCR of CDR3 regions. Via MiXCR, TCRdb re-called the multiplex PCR reads, giving one row per CDR3 protein. The sample yields 350,000 to 450,000 distinct CDR3 sequences, more than 13% seen once. The same sample was also studied in work on T cells in Graves' hyperthyroidism and ophthalmopathy.

The sequence came from a woman aged 30 to 39 with Graves disease. Sequencing was performed on peripheral blood mononuclear cells (PBMCs), taken at new diagnosis, from a patient treated with antithyroid drugs. The rearrangement uses TRBV2 and TRBJ2-2; 10 bases fit TRBD2. The CDR3 protein is CASSEPLAGNTGELFF. DNA of the CDR3: TGTGCCAGCAGCGAGCCACTAGCGGGAAACACCGGGGAGCTGTTTTTT.